The next 14 T cell receptor beta chains were all read from a single sample in a study of Graves' ophthalmopathy and Graves' hyperthyroidism (dated by TCRdb to the late 2010s). The run used an Illumina HiSeq 2000. TCR beta CDR3 regions were amplified from RNA transcripts for repertoire sequencing. A first-round RT-PCR used HTBI primers with the Qiagen OneStep RT-PCR kit, followed by a second-round multiplex PCR, size selection and purification. TCRdb reprocessed the public reads (quality trimming at Q25 with fastp, clone calling with MiXCR) and kept in-frame beta chains. Entries are consolidated by CDR3 protein sequence, retaining the most common genes and DNA. In this sample the table shows a few hundred thousand distinct CDR3 sequences, roughly 21% of which occur a single time. Clones ranked in the top ten supply roughly 45% of the sample. Material: peripheral blood. Receptors originate from a woman aged 50 to 60 with Graves' ophthalmopathy. Donor details come from another sample of the same person, matched by shared clones.

This clonotype was observed at least ten times. This chain links TRBV27 with TRBJ2-1; TRBD2 is a possible D gene (7 bases). CDR1 MNHEY and CDR2 SMNVEV come from the germline V gene (reference sequence). The CDR3 spans 13 residues. V shed 3 bases and J shed 6 bases, with 9 bases lying between them. CDR3 amino acids: CASSFRGGNEQFF. CDR3 bases: TGTGCCAGCAGTTTTAGGGGGGGCAATGAGCAGTTCTTC.

This clonotype has ten or more counts. The J gene is TRBJ2-7, the V gene TRBV24-1; possible D gene TRBD1, 5 bases. The CDR3 covers 15 residues. Deletions cut 4 bases from V and 2 bases from J, with 14 bases between. In germline, CDR1 is KGHDR, CDR2 SFDVKD. The CDR3, as DNA: TGTGCCACCAGTGACCCCGAACAGGATCCCTACGAGCAGTACTTC. Translated: CATSDPEQDPYEQYF.

This clonotype was counted ten times or more. The chain recombines TRBV11-2 with TRBJ2-7; TRBD1 agrees at 8 bases. Germline-derived CDR1 and CDR2 are SGHAT and FQNNGV. This CDR3 region has 16 residues. The ends lost 5 bases at V and 5 bases at J; junction bases unmatched: 14. CDR3 loop: CASSLPSGTGTDEQYF. DNA of the CDR3: TGTGCCAGCAGCCTACCCTCCGGGACAGGTACCGACGAGCAGTACTTC.

This clonotype was detected ten times or more. The chain links TRBV6-2 or TRBV6-3 to TRBJ2-5, with D unclear. The V and J ends lost 4 bases and 6 bases respectively, with 33 bases between them. Germline V CDR1 and CDR2: MNHEY, SVGEGT. The CDR3 has 20 residues. This CDR3 is CASSSPRVPPRQRPRKTQYF. CDR3 in DNA: TGTGCCAGCAGTTCCCCCCGGGTCCCCCCTCGGCAGCGCCCTCGGAAGACCCAGTACTTC.

This clonotype was seen once. The junction shows a germline mismatch at one end, possibly a read error. The gene calls are TRBV7-9 and TRBJ2-7; maybe TRBD2 (5 bases). CDR1 is SEHNR and CDR2 is FQNEAQ in the germline V gene (reference sequence). CDR3 length: 11 residues. CDR3 loop: CAIGLATEQSF. The CDR3 nucleotides are TGTGCCATCGGCCTAGCAACCGAGCAGTCCTTC.

There are many counts of this clonotype. The V and J genes are TRBV24-1 and TRBJ2-2, with D possibly matching TRBD1 (6 bases). The CDR3 extends over 15 amino acids. Germline V gene lookup returns CDR1 KGHDR and CDR2 SFDVKD. With 7 bases removed from V and 0 bases from J, the gap between germline ends came to 11 bases. The CDR3 sequence is CATRPGGPNTGELFF. DNA for the CDR3: TGTGCCACCAGGCCTGGGGGCCCGAACACCGGGGAGCTGTTTTTT.

Many counts were recorded for this clonotype. The chain is built from TRBV28 and TRBJ2-7; 7 bases fit TRBD2. Per germline, CDR1 MDHEN and CDR2 SYDVKM. The CDR3 extends over 14 amino acids. Losses at the gene ends were 5 bases for V and 5 bases for J; bases not matched to a gene: 9. For the CDR3, the DNA is TGTGCCAGCAGTCCCCGGGGCGCGGGGGACGAGCAGTACTTC. Its translation is CASSPRGAGDEQYF. The whole variable domain, filled in from reference TRBV28 and TRBJ2-7, reads DVKVTQSSRYLVKRTGEKVFLECVQDMDHENMFWYRQDPGLGLRLIYFSYDVKMKEKGDIPEGYSVSREKKERFSLILESASTNQTSMYLCASSPRGAGDEQYFGPGTRLTVT.

This clonotype appeared many times. The rearrangement links TRBV20-1 to TRBJ1-5; 8 bases line up with TRBD1. This CDR3 is built from 15 residues. The germline V gene has CDR1 DFQATT and CDR2 SNEGSKA (reference sequence). V was pared by 3 bases and J by 1 base, with 5 bases of the junction left unmatched. The CDR3 region is CSARRGQESNQPQHF. The CDR3 region has the DNA TGCAGTGCTAGGAGGGGACAGGAGAGCAATCAGCCCCAGCATTTT.

A few counts support this clonotype. Being one base from a much bigger clone, this may be a read error. The V gene is TRBV30, the J gene TRBJ2-5, with D unclear. The germline V gene encodes CDR1 GTSNPN and CDR2 SVGIG (reference sequence). The CDR3 has 11 residues. V shed 1 base and J shed 5 bases, with 5 bases lying between them. CDR3 in amino acids: CAWSEQETQYF. The CDR3, as DNA: TGTGCCTGGAGTGAGCAGGAGACCCAGTACTTC.

Within the sample, this clonotype is medium-sized. The CDR3 is CASSQRDTGELFF. CDR3 DNA sequence: TGTGCCAGCAGCCAGCGGGACACCGGGGAGCTGTTTTTT. The gene calls are TRBV6-6 and TRBJ2-2; a weak D match, TRBD2 (6 bases). The CDR3 contains 13 residues. The germline V and J ends were trimmed by 6 bases and 3 bases, with 8 bases remaining between them. The germline CDR1 and CDR2 sequences are MNHNY and SVGAGI (reference sequence).

This clonotype occurred many times. CDR3 in amino acids: CASDGTAYEQYF. The CDR3 DNA sequence: TGTGCCAGCGACGGGACTGCCTACGAGCAGTACTTC. This chain connects TRBV6-1 to TRBJ2-7; D is possibly TRBD2 (6 bases). V dropped 8 bases and J dropped 2 bases, with 10 bases sitting between them. Germline loops: CDR1 MNHNS, CDR2 SASEGT. The CDR3 has 12 residues.

This clonotype was found many times. Here the CDR3 omits its conserved ending phenylalanine or tryptophan, so a read error is the likely source. The chain is built from TRBV20-1 and TRBJ1-1; D might be TRBD1 (6 bases). This CDR3 has 14 amino acids. CDR1 is DFQATT and CDR2 is SNEGSKA in the germline V gene (reference sequence). Trimming removed 3 bases at V and 7 bases at J, with 18 bases between. The CDR3 DNA is TGCAGTGCTAGGGGAACTACGTTGGACAGTGAAGCTTTCCTT. It translates to CSARGTTLDSEAFL.

This clonotype was counted ten times or more. The chain links TRBV20-1 to TRBJ1-1; perhaps TRBD1 as D (6 bases). This CDR3 is 13 amino acids long. V was cut by 3 bases and J by 0 bases, with 8 bases left in between. CDR1 is DFQATT and CDR2 is SNEGSKA in the germline V gene (reference sequence). The DNA for the CDR3 is TGCAGTGCTAGCTACAGGGTGAACACTGAAGCTTTCTTT. Its translation: CSASYRVNTEAFF.

This clonotype was counted only a few times. The genes are TRBV20-1 and TRBJ2-5; D gene unclear. V was pared by 0 bases and J by 1 base, with 12 bases between. The CDR3 has 15 residues. Germline CDR1 and CDR2: DFQATT and SNEGSKA (reference sequence). CDR3 sequence (DNA): TGCAGTGCTAGAGAACCTCGCCTGGGCCAAGAGACCCAGTACTTC. As protein: CSAREPRLGQETQYF.